The 20 T cell receptor beta chains below come from one sample, sequenced in a study of T cell repertoires in ileal Crohn's disease. Time point in this sample: inflamed ileum from the surgical specimen. Sequencing used immunoSEQ multiplex PCR; TCRdb keeps in-frame clones, though not all of them. The sample includes approximately 11,000 clones, 80% to 90% of them seen just once. What was sequenced was ileal tissue. These receptors originate from an adult with Crohn's disease.

This chain links TRBV4-1 with TRBJ2-7; 9 bases fit TRBD2. Germline CDR1 is MGHRA and CDR2 is YSYEKL. The V gene end was trimmed by 4 bases and the J gene end by 7 bases; junction bases not matched to a gene: 8. The length of the CDR3 is 14 residues. The CDR3 spells CASSPRRAGGEQYF. For the CDR3, the DNA is TGCGCCAGCAGCCCCCGGAGGGCGGGAGGGGAGCAGTACTTC.

The chain employs TRBV6-5 and TRBJ2-7; TRBD2 agrees at 13 bases. The CDR3 length is 14 residues. The germline V gene encodes CDR1 MNHEY and CDR2 SVGAGI. V shed 6 bases and J 5 bases; nucleotides not matched to a gene: 4. CDR3 bases: TGTGCCAGCAGCCCACTAGCGGGAGGGAACGAGCAGTACTTC. Encoded protein: CASSPLAGGNEQYF.

V and J are TRBV19 and TRBJ1-1; D unclear. The V end lost 3 bases, the J end lost 1 base, and 9 bases lay between the germline ends. Looked up from germline, CDR1 is LNHDA and CDR2 is SQIVND (reference sequence). The CDR3 is made up of 14 amino acids. The CDR3 loop reads CASSIILGNTEAFF. CDR3 coding DNA: TGTGCCAGTAGTATTATCCTAGGGAACACTGAAGCTTTCTTT.

The rearrangement uses TRBV18 and TRBJ1-3; D remains unclear. Trimming took off 3 bases at V and 0 bases at J, with 12 bases between the two ends. Germline CDR1 reads KGHSH; CDR2 reads LQKENI. The CDR3 totals 16 residues. Written as DNA, the CDR3 is TGTGCCAGCTCACCTAACTTAGGACTCTCTGGAAACACCATATATTTT. Protein product: CASSPNLGLSGNTIYF.

The V call is TRBV6-1, the J call TRBJ2-1; 8 nucleotides align to TRBD1. With V trimmed by 3 bases and J by 3 bases, 1 base remained unmatched. CDR1 is MNHNS and CDR2 is SASEGT in the germline V gene. CDR3 size: 14 residues. In nucleotides, the CDR3 is TGTGCCAGCAGTGAGACAGGGGACTACAATGAGCAGTTCTTC. Protein sequence: CASSETGDYNEQFF.

The chain uses TRBV6-1 and TRBJ1-2; possibly TRBD1 for D (5 bases). CDR3 length equals 13 residues. Trimming pared 6 bases from V and 5 bases from J, leaving 13 bases between. Germline lookup yields CDR1 MNHNS and CDR2 SASEGT. This chain's CDR3 is CASSRDLRYGYTF. DNA of the CDR3: TGTGCCAGCAGCAGGGATCTACGATATGGCTACACCTTC.

The rearrangement uses TRBV27 and TRBJ2-7; 10 bases are a match to TRBD1. V trimming: 5 bases; J trimming: 6 bases; junction bases outside the gene matches: 10. This CDR3 spans 15 amino acids. In germline, CDR1 is MNHEY, CDR2 SMNVEV (reference sequence). The CDR3 loop reads CASSLIGTGAGEQYF. CDR3 DNA: TGTGCCAGCAGTCTAATAGGGACAGGGGCCGGCGAGCAGTACTTC.

CDR3 amino acids: CASGLAGRTGELFF. In DNA, the CDR3 is TGTGCCAGCGGGCTAGCGGGCCGAACCGGGGAGCTGTTTTTT. The chain employs TRBV6-1 and TRBJ2-2; 8 nucleotides agree with TRBD2. Germline CDR1 MNHNS, CDR2 SASEGT. Losses at the gene ends were 8 bases for V and 5 bases for J; bases not matched to a gene: 7. The CDR3 extends over 14 amino acids.

The chain links TRBV6-1 to TRBJ2-1; 14 bases match TRBD2. CDR3 length equals 15 residues. The germline V gene has CDR1 MNHNS and CDR2 SASEGT. Trimming removed 10 bases from V and 10 bases from J; junction bases left unmatched: 12. CDR3 DNA sequence: TGTGCCATTTCTCCCGGGACTAGCGGGAGCCGGGAGCAGTTCTTC. As protein: CAISPGTSGSREQFF.

The V gene is TRBV7-2, the J gene TRBJ2-3; TRBD2 matches at 13 bases. V dropped 5 bases and J dropped 1; count of bases not matched to a gene: 6. CDR1 is SGHTA and CDR2 is FQGNSA in the germline V gene. This CDR3 has 17 amino acids. The CDR3 DNA is TGTGCCAGCAGCGCACGACTAGCGGGAGGACGCACAGATACGCAGTATTTT. It translates to CASSARLAGGRTDTQYF.

This rearrangement joins TRBV21-1 to TRBJ2-3. TRBV21-1 represents a pseudogene. The CDR3 covers 15 residues. The chain's CDR3 is CASSKALGWGDTQYF. The CDR3 bases are TGTGCCAGCAGCAAAGCGCTGGGCTGGGGGGATACGCAGTATTTT.

The V call is TRBV27, the J call TRBJ2-1; unclear D gene. The ends were cut back, 3 bases at V and 4 bases at J, with 10 bases in the middle. The CDR3 has 14 amino acids. In germline, CDR1 is MNHEY, CDR2 SMNVEV (reference sequence). The CDR3, as DNA: TGTGCCAGCAGTTTCCGGGCGCTTTACAATGAGCAGTTCTTC. Amino acids: CASSFRALYNEQFF.

The V gene is TRBV14, the J gene TRBJ2-3; D gene uncertain. Deletions cut 4 bases from V and 2 bases from J, with 4 bases between. The germline V gene encodes CDR1 SGHDN and CDR2 FVKESK. The CDR3 is made up of 12 amino acids. CDR3 DNA: TGTGCCAGCAGCCGGGCCACAGATACGCAGTATTTT. Translated: CASSRATDTQYF.

This clone was counted a few times. Germline and junction disagree at one end, which may indicate a read error. This sequence joins TRBV6-1 and TRBJ2-7; weak D call: TRBD1 (5 bases). The CDR3 consists of 15 residues. Germline CDR1 is MNHNS and CDR2 is SASEGT. CDR3 residues: CAGRARRGESYEQYF. The DNA of the CDR3 is TGTGCCGGCAGAGCCCGTAGGGGTGAATCCTACGAGCAGTACTTC.

V gene TRBV6-5 combines with J gene TRBJ2-3; TRBD1 aligns across 8 bases. V shed 10 bases, J shed 2 bases, and the junction held 5 bases outside the gene matches. The CDR3 consists of 13 residues. CDR1 MNHEY and CDR2 SVGAGI come from the germline V gene. This CDR3 is CATQGAVTDTQYF. For the CDR3, the DNA is TGTGCCACCCAGGGGGCCGTCACAGATACGCAGTATTTT.

In the case of this clone: Other DNA sequences in this specimen translate into the identical CDR3. This chain connects TRBV4-1 to TRBJ2-5, with a weak D call TRBD1 (5 bases). Germline loops: CDR1 MGHRA, CDR2 YSYEKL. V shed 4 bases and J shed 5 bases, with 5 bases lying between them. The CDR3 is 11 amino acids. The CDR3 DNA follows: TGCGCCAGCAGCCCAGGGGAGACCCAGTACTTC. Translated, it gives CASSPGETQYF.

This chain's CDR3 is CASSDSSTDTQYF. Here the CDR3 DNA reads TGTGCCAGCAGTGACAGTAGCACAGATACGCAGTATTTT. V usage is TRBV9 and J usage is TRBJ2-3; D might be TRBD1 (5 bases). Germline V gives CDR1 SGDLS, CDR2 YYNGEE. V was trimmed by 5 bases and J by 0 bases, leaving 7 bases between them. The CDR3 length is 13 residues. Based on the CDR3 plus reference TRBV9 and TRBJ2-3, the full variable domain is DSGVTQTPKHLITATGQRVTLRCSPRSGDLSVYWYQQSLDQGLQFLIQYYNGEERAKGNILERFSAQQFPDLHSELNLSSLELGDSALYFCASSDSSTDTQYFGPGTRLTVL.

This clone was counted only a few times. The chain combines TRBV19 with TRBJ2-6; D is unresolved. CDR1 is LNHDA, CDR2 SQIVND, per germline (reference sequence). This CDR3 is built from 13 residues. V was clipped by 8 bases and J by 1 base, with 6 bases between them. The CDR3 protein is CASLKSGANVLTF. The DNA of the CDR3 is TGTGCCAGTCTTAAGTCTGGGGCCAACGTCCTGACTTTC.

The V call is TRBV15, the J call TRBJ2-1, with 8 positions matching TRBD2. V shed 0 bases, J shed 12 bases, and the junction held 7 bases outside the gene matches. The germline gives CDR1 LNHNV, CDR2 YYDKDF (reference sequence). This CDR3 has 14 residues. The DNA of the CDR3 is TGTGCCACCAGCAGAGATAAACGGGAGGGGGTGCAGTTCTTC. Translation: CATSRDKREGVQFF.

This clone appeared once. The J gene is TRBJ1-2, the V gene TRBV5-1; no firm D call. Trimming stripped 4 bases from V and 4 bases from J, with 20 bases between. This CDR3 has 16 residues. Germline V gene data show CDR1 as SGHRS and CDR2 as YFSETQ. The CDR3 reads CASSPTNFKLGYGYTF. The CDR3 region has the DNA TGCGCCAGCAGCCCGACCAATTTTAAGCTGGGCTATGGCTACACCTTC.